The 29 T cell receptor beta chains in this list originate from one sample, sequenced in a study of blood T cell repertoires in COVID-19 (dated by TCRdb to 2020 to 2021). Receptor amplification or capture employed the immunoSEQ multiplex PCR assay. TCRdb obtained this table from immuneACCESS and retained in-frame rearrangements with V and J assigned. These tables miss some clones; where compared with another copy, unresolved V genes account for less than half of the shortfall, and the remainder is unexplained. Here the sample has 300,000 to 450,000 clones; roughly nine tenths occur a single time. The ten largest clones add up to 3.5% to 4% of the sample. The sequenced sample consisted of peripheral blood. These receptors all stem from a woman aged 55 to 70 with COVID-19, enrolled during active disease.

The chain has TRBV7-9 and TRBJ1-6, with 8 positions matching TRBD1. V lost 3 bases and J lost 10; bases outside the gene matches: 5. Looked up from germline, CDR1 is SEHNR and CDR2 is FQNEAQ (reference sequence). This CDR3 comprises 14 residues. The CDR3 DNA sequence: TGTGCCAGCAGCTTGGACAGGGCCGAATCACCCCTCCACTTT. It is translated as CASSLDRAESPLHF. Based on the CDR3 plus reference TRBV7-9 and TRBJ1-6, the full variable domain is DTGVSQNPRHKITKRGQNVTFRCDPISEHNRLYWYRQTLGQGPEFLTYFQNEAQLEKSRLLSDRFSAERPKGSFSTLEIQRTEQGDSAMYLCASSLDRAESPLHFGNGTRLTVT.

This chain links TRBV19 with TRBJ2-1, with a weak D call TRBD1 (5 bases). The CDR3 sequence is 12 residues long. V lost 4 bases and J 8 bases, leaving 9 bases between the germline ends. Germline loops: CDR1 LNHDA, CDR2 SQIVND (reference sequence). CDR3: CASSTQGYEQFF. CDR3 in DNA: TGTGCCAGTAGTACCCAGGGTTATGAGCAGTTCTTC.

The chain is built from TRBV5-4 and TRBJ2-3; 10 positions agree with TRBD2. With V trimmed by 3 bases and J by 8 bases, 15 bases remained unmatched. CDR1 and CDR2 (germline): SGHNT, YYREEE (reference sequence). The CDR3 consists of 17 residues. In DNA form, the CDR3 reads TGTGCCAGCAGCTCACTAGACCGACTAGCGGGTAAGGGTACGCAGTATTTT. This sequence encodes CASSSLDRLAGKGTQYF. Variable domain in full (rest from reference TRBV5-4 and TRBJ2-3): ETGVTQSPTHLIKTRGQQVTLRCSSQSGHNTVSWYQQALGQGPQFIFQYYREEENGRGNFPPRFSGLQFPNYSSELNVNALELDDSALYLCASSSLDRLAGKGTQYFGPGTRLTVL.

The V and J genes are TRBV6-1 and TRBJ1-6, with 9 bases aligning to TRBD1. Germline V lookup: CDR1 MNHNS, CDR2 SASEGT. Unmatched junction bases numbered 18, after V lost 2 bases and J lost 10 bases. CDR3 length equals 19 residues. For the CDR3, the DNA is TGTGCCAGCAGTGAATTCTCCGCGCGCCGGACAGGGGCGAACTCACCCCTCCACTTT. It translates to CASSEFSARRTGANSPLHF.

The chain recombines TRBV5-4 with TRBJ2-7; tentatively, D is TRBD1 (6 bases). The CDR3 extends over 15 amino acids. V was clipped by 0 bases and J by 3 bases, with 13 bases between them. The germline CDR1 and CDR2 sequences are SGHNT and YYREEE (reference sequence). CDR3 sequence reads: CASSLEPDRLYEQYF. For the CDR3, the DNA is TGTGCCAGCAGCTTGGAGCCGGACAGACTCTACGAGCAGTACTTC.

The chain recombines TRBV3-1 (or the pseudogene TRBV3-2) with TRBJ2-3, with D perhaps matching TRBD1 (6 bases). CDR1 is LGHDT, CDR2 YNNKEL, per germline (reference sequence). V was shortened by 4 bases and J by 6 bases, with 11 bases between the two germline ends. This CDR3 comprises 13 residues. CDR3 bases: TGTGCCAGCAGCCGGGGGCAGCTTGATACGCAGTATTTT. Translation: CASSRGQLDTQYF.

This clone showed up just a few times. In DNA form, the CDR3 reads TGTGCCACCGATGGGGGGAGCTTCCAAGAGACCCAGTACTTC. Its protein is CATDGGSFQETQYF. The chain is built from TRBV28 and TRBJ2-5; D may be TRBD2 (6 bases). Trimming stripped 10 bases from V and 1 base from J, with 16 bases between. CDR1 and CDR2 (germline): MDHEN, SYDVKM. This CDR3 comprises 14 residues.

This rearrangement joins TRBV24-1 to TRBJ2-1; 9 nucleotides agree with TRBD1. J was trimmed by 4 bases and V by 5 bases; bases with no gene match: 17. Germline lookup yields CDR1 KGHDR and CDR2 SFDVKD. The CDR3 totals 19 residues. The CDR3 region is CATSGRDRESGGLYNEQFF. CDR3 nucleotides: TGTGCCACCAGTGGTCGGGACAGGGAATCTGGTGGGCTATACAATGAGCAGTTCTTC.

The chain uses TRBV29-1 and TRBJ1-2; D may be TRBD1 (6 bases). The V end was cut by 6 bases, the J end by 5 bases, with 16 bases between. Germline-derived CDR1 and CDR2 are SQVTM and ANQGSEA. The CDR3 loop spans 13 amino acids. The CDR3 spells CSVAPGTNYGYTF. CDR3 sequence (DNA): TGCAGCGTAGCTCCCGGGACAAATTATGGCTACACCTTC.

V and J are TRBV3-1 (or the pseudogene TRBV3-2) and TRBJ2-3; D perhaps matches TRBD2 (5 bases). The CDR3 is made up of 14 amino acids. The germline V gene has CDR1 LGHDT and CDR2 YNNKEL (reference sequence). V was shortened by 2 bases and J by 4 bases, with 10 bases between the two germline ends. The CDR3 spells CASSQRTGSDTQYF. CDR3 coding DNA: TGTGCCAGCAGCCAAAGGACGGGGTCAGATACGCAGTATTTT.

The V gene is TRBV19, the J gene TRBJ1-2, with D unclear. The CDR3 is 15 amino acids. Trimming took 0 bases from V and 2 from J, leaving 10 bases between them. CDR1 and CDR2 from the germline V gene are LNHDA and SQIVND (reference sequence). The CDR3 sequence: CASSIDPAGNYGYTF. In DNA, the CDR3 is TGTGCCAGTAGTATAGATCCCGCGGGAAACTATGGCTACACCTTC.

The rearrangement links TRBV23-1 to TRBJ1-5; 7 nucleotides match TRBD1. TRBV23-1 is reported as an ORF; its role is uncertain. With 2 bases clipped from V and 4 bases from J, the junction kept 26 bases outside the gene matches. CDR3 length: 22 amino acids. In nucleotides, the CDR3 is TGCGCCAGCAGTCAAGGGGTCGGCGGGACAGAAGCCTCAAAACCCAAAAATCAGCCCCAGCATTTT. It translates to CASSQGVGGTEASKPKNQPQHF.

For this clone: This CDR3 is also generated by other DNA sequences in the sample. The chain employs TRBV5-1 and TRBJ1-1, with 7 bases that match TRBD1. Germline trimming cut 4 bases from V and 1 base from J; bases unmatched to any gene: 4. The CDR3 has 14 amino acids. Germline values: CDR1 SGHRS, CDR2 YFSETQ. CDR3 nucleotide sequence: TGCGCCAGCAGCCTGGGACAGAGGAACACTGAAGCTTTCTTT. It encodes CASSLGQRNTEAFF.

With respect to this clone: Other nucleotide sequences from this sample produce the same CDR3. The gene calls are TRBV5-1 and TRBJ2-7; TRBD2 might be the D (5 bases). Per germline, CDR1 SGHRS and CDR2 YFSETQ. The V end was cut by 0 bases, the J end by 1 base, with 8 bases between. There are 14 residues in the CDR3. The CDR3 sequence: CASSLVGESYEQYF. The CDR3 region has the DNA TGCGCCAGCAGCTTGGTTGGGGAGTCCTACGAGCAGTACTTC.

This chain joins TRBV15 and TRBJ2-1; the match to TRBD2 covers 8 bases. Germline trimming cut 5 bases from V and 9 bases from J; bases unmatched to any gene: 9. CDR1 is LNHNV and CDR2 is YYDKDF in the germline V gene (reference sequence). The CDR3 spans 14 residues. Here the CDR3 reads CATSSGGANSEQFF. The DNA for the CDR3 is TGTGCCACCAGCTCCGGGGGGGCCAATTCTGAGCAGTTCTTC.

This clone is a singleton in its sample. The CDR3: CASSLRPGAYEQYF. CDR3 DNA: TGTGCCAGCAGCTTAAGACCAGGGGCCTACGAGCAGTACTTC. J is TRBJ2-7 and V is TRBV7-3, with D tentatively TRBD1 (6 bases). The CDR3 is made up of 14 amino acids. Between the trimmed V and J ends, which lost 1 base and 2 bases, there was a span of 9 bases. Germline lookup yields CDR1 SGHTA and CDR2 FQGTGA.

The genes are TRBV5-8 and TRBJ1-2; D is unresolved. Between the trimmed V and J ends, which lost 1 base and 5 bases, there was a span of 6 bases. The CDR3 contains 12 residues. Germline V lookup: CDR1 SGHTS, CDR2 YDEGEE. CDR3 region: CASSLIVYGYTF. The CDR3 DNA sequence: TGTGCCAGCAGCTTGATAGTATATGGCTACACCTTC.

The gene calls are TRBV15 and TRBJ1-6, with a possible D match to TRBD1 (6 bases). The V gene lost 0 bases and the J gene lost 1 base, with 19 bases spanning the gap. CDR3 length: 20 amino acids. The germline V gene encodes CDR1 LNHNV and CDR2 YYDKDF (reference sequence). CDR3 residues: CATSRDQSATGLSYNSPLHF. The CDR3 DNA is TGTGCCACCAGCAGAGATCAATCGGCAACAGGGCTTTCCTATAATTCACCCCTCCACTTT.

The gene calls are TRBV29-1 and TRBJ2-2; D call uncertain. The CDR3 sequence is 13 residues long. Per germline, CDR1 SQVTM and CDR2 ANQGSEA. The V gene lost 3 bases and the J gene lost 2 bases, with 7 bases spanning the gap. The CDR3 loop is CSVEARNTGELFF. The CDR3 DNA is TGCAGCGTTGAGGCCAGAAACACCGGGGAGCTGTTTTTT.

CDR3 DNA: TGTGCCAGCAGTTCGCGGGACGGGGGTTATAATTCACCCCTCCACTTT. Translating it yields CASSSRDGGYNSPLHF. This chain connects TRBV6-5 to TRBJ1-6, with D perhaps matching TRBD1 (5 bases). The V gene lost 4 bases and the J gene lost 4 bases, with 14 bases spanning the gap. The CDR3 contains 16 residues. Germline assignment: CDR1 MNHEY and CDR2 SVGAGI.

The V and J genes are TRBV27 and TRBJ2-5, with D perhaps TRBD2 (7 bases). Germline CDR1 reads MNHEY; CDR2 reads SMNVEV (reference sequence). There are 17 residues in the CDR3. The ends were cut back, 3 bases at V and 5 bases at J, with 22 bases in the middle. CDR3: CASSFLGGQSGRETQYF. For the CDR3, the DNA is TGTGCCAGCAGTTTCTTGGGGGGGCAGAGTGGTAGGGAGACCCAGTACTTC.

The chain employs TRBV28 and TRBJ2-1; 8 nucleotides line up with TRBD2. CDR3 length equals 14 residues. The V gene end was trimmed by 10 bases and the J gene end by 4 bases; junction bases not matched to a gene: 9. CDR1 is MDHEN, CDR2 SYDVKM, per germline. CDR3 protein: CATNLGGAYNEQFF. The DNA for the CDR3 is TGTGCCACGAACCTCGGGGGGGCTTACAATGAGCAGTTCTTC. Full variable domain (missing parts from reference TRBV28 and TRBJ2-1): DVKVTQSSRYLVKRTGEKVFLECVQDMDHENMFWYRQDPGLGLRLIYFSYDVKMKEKGDIPEGYSVSREKKERFSLILESASTNQTSMYLCATNLGGAYNEQFFGPGTRLTVL.

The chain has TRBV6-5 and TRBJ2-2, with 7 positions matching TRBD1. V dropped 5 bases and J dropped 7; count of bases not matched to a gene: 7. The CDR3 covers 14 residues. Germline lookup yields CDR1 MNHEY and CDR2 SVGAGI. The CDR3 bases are TGTGCCAGCAGTACAGACAGGGCCATCGGGGAGCTGTTTTTT. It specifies CASSTDRAIGELFF.

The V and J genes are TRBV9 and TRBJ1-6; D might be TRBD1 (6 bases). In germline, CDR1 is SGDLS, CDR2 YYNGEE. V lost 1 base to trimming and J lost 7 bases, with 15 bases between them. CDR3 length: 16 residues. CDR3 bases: TGTGCCAGCAGCGTACTACCCGGACAGCTCAATTCACCCCTCCACTTT. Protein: CASSVLPGQLNSPLHF.

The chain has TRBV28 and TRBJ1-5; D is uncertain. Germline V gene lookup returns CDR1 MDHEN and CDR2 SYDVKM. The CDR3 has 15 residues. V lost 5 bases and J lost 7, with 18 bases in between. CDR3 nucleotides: TGTGCCAGCAGTCCCCCAAGAGGGCCCTGGCAGCCCCAGCATTTT. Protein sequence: CASSPPRGPWQPQHF.

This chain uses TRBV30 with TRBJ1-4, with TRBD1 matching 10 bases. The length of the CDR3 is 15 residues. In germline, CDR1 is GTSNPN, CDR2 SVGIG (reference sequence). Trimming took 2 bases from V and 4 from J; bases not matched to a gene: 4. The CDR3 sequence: CAWSLTGGINEKLFF. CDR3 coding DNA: TGTGCCTGGAGTTTGACAGGGGGCATTAATGAAAAACTGTTTTTT.

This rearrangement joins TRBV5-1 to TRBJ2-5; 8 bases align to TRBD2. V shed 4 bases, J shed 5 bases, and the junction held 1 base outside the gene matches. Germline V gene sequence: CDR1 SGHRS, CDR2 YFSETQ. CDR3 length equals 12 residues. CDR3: CASSREGETQYF. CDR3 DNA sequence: TGCGCCAGCAGCCGGGAGGGGGAGACCCAGTACTTC.

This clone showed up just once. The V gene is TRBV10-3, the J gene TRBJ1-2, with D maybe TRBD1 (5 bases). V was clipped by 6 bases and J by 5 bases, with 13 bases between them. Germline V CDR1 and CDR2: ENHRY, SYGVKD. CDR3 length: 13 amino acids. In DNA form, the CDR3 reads TGTGCCATCAGCCGACAGCCCTGGTATGGCTACACCTTC. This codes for CAISRQPWYGYTF.

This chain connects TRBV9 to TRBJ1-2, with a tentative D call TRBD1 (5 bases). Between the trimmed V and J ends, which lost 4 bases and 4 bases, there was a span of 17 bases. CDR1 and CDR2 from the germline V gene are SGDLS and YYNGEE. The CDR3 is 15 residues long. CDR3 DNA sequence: TGTGCCAGCAGCCCTGGGGCAAATAGAGGCTATGGCTACACCTTC. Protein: CASSPGANRGYGYTF. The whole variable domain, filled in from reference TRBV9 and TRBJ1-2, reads DSGVTQTPKHLITATGQRVTLRCSPRSGDLSVYWYQQSLDQGLQFLIQYYNGEERAKGNILERFSAQQFPDLHSELNLSSLELGDSALYFCASSPGANRGYGYTFGSGTRLTVV.